This T cell receptor beta chain is from a study of blood T cell repertoires in COVID-19. Across the study: PBMCs, B-cell-depleted T cells, or T cells were the source of the cDNA or gDNA that made up the material.

Sequencing used immunoSEQ multiplex PCR; TCRdb keeps in-frame clones, though not all of them. The sample includes about 130,000 clones, 79% seen only once; the top ten take about 40%. V gave up 2 bases and J gave up 8 bases; unmatched junction bases: 10. This CDR3 has 15 amino acids. Germline V gene sequence: CDR1 MGHDK, CDR2 SYGVNS. The sample consisted of peripheral blood. This chain joins TRBV25-1 and TRBJ2-3, with 7 bases identical to TRBD2. This TCR was sampled from a man in his forties or fifties with active or convalescent COVID-19. The CDR3 coding sequence is TGTGCCAGCAGTGAAGAGGCGGGAGCGCAACGTACGCAGTATTTT. This translates into CASSEEAGAQRTQYF.